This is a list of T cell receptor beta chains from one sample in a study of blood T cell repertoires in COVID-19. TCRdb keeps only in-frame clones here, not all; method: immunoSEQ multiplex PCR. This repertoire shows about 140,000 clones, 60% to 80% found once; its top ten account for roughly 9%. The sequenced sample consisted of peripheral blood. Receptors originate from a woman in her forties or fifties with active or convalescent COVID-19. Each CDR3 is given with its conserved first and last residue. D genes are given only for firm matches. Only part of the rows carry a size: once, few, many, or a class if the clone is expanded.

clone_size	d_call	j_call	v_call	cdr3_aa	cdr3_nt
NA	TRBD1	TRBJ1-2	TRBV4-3	CASSRDRGAWNGYTF	TGCGCCAGCAGTCGGGACAGGGGGGCGTGGAATGGCTACACCTTC
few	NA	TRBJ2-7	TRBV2	CASSDPSRDQMYEQYF	TGTGCCAGCAGCGACCCCTCTAGAGATCAAATGTACGAGCAGTACTTC
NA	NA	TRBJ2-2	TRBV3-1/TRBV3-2	CASSLHRGLSGLAPNTGELFF	TGTGCCAGCAGCCTTCACAGGGGGCTTTCTGGACTAGCGCCGAACACCGGGGAGCTGTTTTTT
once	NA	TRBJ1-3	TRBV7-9	CASSLVGQGSSGNTIYF	TGTGCCAGCAGCTTAGTTGGGCAGGGAAGTTCTGGAAACACCATATATTTT
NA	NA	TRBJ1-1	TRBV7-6	CASSPLERFNTEAFF	TGTGCCAGCAGCCCTTTGGAGAGATTTAACACTGAAGCTTTCTTT
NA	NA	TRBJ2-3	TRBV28	CASSHRDQRPLGTDTQYF	TGTGCCAGCAGCCACAGGGATCAGCGGCCTCTTGGCACAGATACGCAGTATTTT
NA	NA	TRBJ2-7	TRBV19	CASSLATAYEQYF	TGTGCCAGTAGTCTGGCAACCGCCTACGAGCAGTACTTC
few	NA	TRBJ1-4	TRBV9	CASSVVAGPNEKLFF	TGTGCCAGCAGCGTGGTGGCAGGGCCAAATGAAAAACTGTTTTTT
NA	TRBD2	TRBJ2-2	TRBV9	CASSVDPLAGARGELFF	TGTGCCAGCAGCGTAGACCCGCTAGCGGGAGCCCGCGGGGAGCTGTTTTTT
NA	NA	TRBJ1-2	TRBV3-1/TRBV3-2	CASSEYFLGFSRFSNYGYTF	TGTGCCAGCAGCGAATATTTTCTAGGTTTTTCACGGTTCTCTAACTATGGCTACACCTTC
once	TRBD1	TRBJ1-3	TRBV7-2	CASSASRTGVFYSGNTIYF	TGTGCCAGCAGCGCAAGTCGGACAGGGGTGTTTTATTCTGGAAACACCATATATTTT
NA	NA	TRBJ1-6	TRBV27	CASSLTMRDSPLHF	TGTGCCAGCAGTTTGACAATGAGAGATTCACCCCTCCACTTT
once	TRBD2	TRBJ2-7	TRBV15	CATSRGTGTSGYEQYF	TGTGCCACCAGCAGAGGTACCGGGACTAGCGGCTACGAGCAGTACTTC
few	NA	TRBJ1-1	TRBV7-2	CASSLARDFEAFF	TGTGCCAGCAGCTTAGCGCGGGATTTCGAAGCTTTCTTT
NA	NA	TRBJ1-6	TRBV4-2	CASSQDWERNSPLHF	TGTGCCAGCAGCCAAGATTGGGAGAGAAATTCACCCCTCCACTTT
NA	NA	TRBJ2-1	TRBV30	CAWSEGSPYNEQFF	TGTGCCTGGAGTGAGGGGTCTCCCTACAATGAGCAGTTCTTC
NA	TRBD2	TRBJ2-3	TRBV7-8	CASSLVSRGGPDTQYF	TGTGCCAGCAGCTTAGTCTCGCGGGGGGGCCCAGATACGCAGTATTTT
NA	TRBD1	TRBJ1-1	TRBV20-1	CSPGGSTEAFF	TGCAGCCCAGGGGGCTCCACTGAAGCTTTCTTT
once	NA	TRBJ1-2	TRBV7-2	CASSSTPGLSYGYTF	TGTGCCAGCAGCTCCACGCCGGGACTAAGCTATGGCTACACCTTC
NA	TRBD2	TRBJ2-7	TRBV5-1	CASSPSGRLFYEQYF	TGCGCCAGCAGCCCTAGCGGGAGGCTTTTCTACGAGCAGTACTTC
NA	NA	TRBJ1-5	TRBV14	CASSQGGPRSNQPQHF	TGTGCCAGCAGCCAAGGGGGCCCTCGGAGCAATCAGCCCCAGCATTTT
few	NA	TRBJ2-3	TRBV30	CAWSASDTQYF	TGTGCCTGGAGTGCGTCAGATACGCAGTATTTT
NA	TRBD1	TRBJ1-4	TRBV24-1	CATSDAVAGGREKLFF	TGTGCCACCAGTGATGCGGTGGCAGGGGGTAGGGAAAAACTGTTTTTT
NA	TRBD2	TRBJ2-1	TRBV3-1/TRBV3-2	CASSQGVAGASSYNEQFF	TGTGCCAGCAGCCAAGGGGTGGCGGGAGCGAGCTCCTACAATGAGCAGTTCTTC
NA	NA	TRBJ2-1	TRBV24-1	CATSDPREGAYNEQFF	TGTGCCACCAGTGACCCGAGGGAGGGGGCCTACAATGAGCAGTTCTTC
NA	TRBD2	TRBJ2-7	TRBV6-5	CASSLSSGRPAYEQYF	TGTGCCAGCAGTTTAAGTTCCGGGAGGCCGGCCTACGAGCAGTACTTC
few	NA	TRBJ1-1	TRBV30	CAGRRSTEAFF	TGTGCCGGGAGGAGGTCGACTGAAGCTTTCTTT
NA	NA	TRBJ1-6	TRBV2	CASSEQGHNNSPLHF	TGTGCCAGCAGTGAACAGGGACATAATAATTCACCCCTCCACTTT
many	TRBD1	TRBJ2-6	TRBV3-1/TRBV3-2	CASSQPPHRGRRANVLTF	TGTGCCAGCAGCCAACCGCCTCACAGGGGGCGAAGGGCCAACGTCCTGACTTTC
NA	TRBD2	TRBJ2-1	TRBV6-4	CASSAGTSPMGEQFF	TGTGCCAGCAGTGCTGGGACTAGTCCGATGGGTGAGCAGTTCTTC
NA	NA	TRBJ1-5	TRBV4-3	CASSQEVRQPQHF	TGCGCCAGCAGCCAAGAAGTCAGACAGCCCCAGCATTTT
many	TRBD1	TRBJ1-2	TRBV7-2	CASSLRGQGNGYTF	TGTGCCAGCAGCTTAAGAGGACAGGGGAATGGCTACACCTTC
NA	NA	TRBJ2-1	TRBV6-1	CASSAVSGTQGRGEQFF	TGTGCCAGCAGTGCCGTCTCCGGGACTCAAGGGCGGGGTGAGCAGTTCTTC
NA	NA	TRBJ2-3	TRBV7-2	CASSLKGRPDTQYF	TGTGCCAGCAGCCTAAAGGGGAGGCCAGATACGCAGTATTTT
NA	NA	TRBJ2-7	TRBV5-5	CASSLEPQGYEQYF	TGTGCCAGCAGCTTGGAACCGCAGGGGTACGAGCAGTACTTC
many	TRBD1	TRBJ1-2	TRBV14	CASSQDRGQSGYTF	TGTGCCAGCAGCCAAGACAGGGGGCAAAGTGGCTACACCTTC
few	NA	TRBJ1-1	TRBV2	CASTEWASGTEAFF	TGTGCCAGCACTGAATGGGCGTCGGGAACTGAAGCTTTCTTT
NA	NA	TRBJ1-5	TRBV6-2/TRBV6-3	CASSYSGPGKPQHF	TGTGCCAGCAGTTACTCGGGGCCAGGGAAACCCCAGCATTTT
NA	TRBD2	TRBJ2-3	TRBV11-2	CASSFGGWTDTQYF	TGTGCCAGCAGCTTCGGGGGGTGGACAGATACGCAGTATTTT
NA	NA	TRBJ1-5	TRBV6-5	CASRGSGGGVQPQHF	TGTGCCAGCAGGGGATCCGGGGGGGGCGTGCAGCCCCAGCATTTT
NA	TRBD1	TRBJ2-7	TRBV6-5	CASSQDRGLYEQYF	TGTGCCAGCAGCCAGGACAGGGGGCTGTACGAGCAGTACTTC
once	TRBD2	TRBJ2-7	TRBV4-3	CASSQDRGRAGEQYF	TGCGCCAGCAGCCAAGATCGCGGGAGGGCGGGCGAGCAGTACTTC
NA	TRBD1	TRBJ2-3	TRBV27	CASSLYPGGLPTDTQYF	TGTGCCAGCAGTTTATACCCAGGGGGCTTGCCGACAGATACGCAGTATTTT
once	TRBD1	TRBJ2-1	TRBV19	CASSPTGQGLWEQFF	TGTGCCAGTAGTCCCACGGGACAGGGGTTGTGGGAGCAGTTCTTC
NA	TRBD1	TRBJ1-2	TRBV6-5	CASSPGTGGYGYTF	TGTGCCAGCAGTCCCGGGACAGGGGGCTATGGCTACACCTTC